This TCR beta chain was observed in a study of shared clonotypes between healthy human individuals. Points from the study as a whole: Genetic and exposure-history diversity was limited by the small donor number.

This clone appeared a few times. Its matching antigen is unknown. Here immunoSEQ multiplex PCR was the method, and the copy in TCRdb shows in-frame clones only, minus some. This table holds about 490,000 clones, over 75% found once. Each sample came from a Caucasian adult donor living in Nashville, Tennessee. About 90 million PBMCs per unsorted sample were used for genomic DNA. J was trimmed by 2 bases and V by 2 bases; bases with no gene match: 1. The CDR3 spans 15 residues. CDR1 MNHEY and CDR2 SVGAGI come from the germline V gene. The sequence came from a woman in her thirties or forties in good health. Some clones in this sample may be carry-over from other donors' samples. The source material was PBMCs. The rearrangement uses TRBV6-5 and TRBJ2-3; 10 bases align to TRBD1. CDR3: CASSYGTGVTDTQYF. DNA for the CDR3: TGTGCCAGCAGTTACGGGACAGGGGTCACAGATACGCAGTATTTT.